This TCR beta chain was sequenced in a study of high-grade serous ovarian cancer treatment subgroups. The wider study: Samples averaged 14,192 reads and 7,000 or so unique TCR beta rearrangements.

Measured with immunoSEQ multiplex PCR; TCRdb has only the in-frame clones, and not every one. In the table there are fewer than 450 clones, under 80% of which are singletons. The tumor samples were collected prior to definitive surgery or chemotherapy. Germline CDR1 LNHDA, CDR2 SQIVND (reference sequence). The CDR3 is made up of 14 amino acids. Between the trimmed V and J ends, which lost 6 bases and 7 bases, there was a span of 16 bases. The material sequenced was tumor tissue. The sequence was obtained from a human donor with high-grade serous ovarian cancer. The chain has TRBV19 and TRBJ1-5, with a weak D call TRBD1 (5 bases). In DNA, the CDR3 is TGTGCCAGTAGCCTAGAGGCAGGGAGGCAGCCCCAGCATTTT. It translates to CASSLEAGRQPQHF.